Each of the 19 T cell receptor beta chains below was sequenced from the same sample in a study of blood T cell repertoires in COVID-19. Produced via immunoSEQ multiplex PCR; TCRdb's table is partial and in-frame only. This sample has tens of thousands of clones, with around four fifths found just once. Sequencing was carried out using peripheral blood. The receptor source for this set is a human donor in a cohort sampled during active COVID-19.

A single count supports this clone. V is TRBV5-1 and J is TRBJ1-4, with D tentatively TRBD1 (5 bases). Germline V gene sequence: CDR1 SGHRS, CDR2 YFSETQ. Trimming removed 4 bases from V and 6 bases from J, with 16 bases in between. The CDR3 consists of 15 residues. The CDR3 region is CASSPAGDQYEKLFF. In DNA form, the CDR3 reads TGCGCCAGCAGCCCTGCGGGGGATCAGTATGAAAAACTGTTTTTT.

The V gene is TRBV11-2, the J gene TRBJ2-3; D possibly corresponds to TRBD2 (5 bases). Germline V gene sequence: CDR1 SGHAT, CDR2 FQNNGV. Trimming removed 3 bases at V and 4 bases at J, with 23 bases between. The CDR3 spans 18 residues. DNA of the CDR3: TGTGCCAGCAGCTTCGGTGGCGGGCGGTGGCGGCATGCAGATACGCAGTATTTT. As protein: CASSFGGGRWRHADTQYF. The variable domain in full, with the rest retrieved from reference TRBV11-2 and TRBJ2-3, is EAGVAQSPRYKIIEKRQSVAFWCNPISGHATLYWYQQILGQGPKLLIQFQNNGVVDDSQLPKDRFSAERLKGVDSTLKIQPAKLEDSAVYLCASSFGGGRWRHADTQYFGPGTRLTVL.

The CDR3 DNA follows: TGTGCCAGCAGTTCCCGGAACACCGGGGAGCTGTTTTTT. Translating it yields CASSSRNTGELFF. The V and J genes are TRBV27 and TRBJ2-2; D is ambiguous. The CDR3 spans 13 residues. Trimming cost V 4 bases and J 1 base, with 4 bases left between them. Germline loops: CDR1 MNHEY, CDR2 SMNVEV (reference sequence).

This chain joins TRBV15 and TRBJ1-3, with a tentative D call TRBD1 (5 bases). The CDR3 has 17 residues. Trimming cost V 4 bases and J 0 bases, with 16 bases left between them. Germline V gives CDR1 LNHNV, CDR2 YYDKDF (reference sequence). The CDR3: CATSTYRTLHSGNTIYF. The CDR3, as DNA: TGTGCCACCAGCACTTACCGGACACTACACTCTGGAAACACCATATATTTT.

In nucleotides, the CDR3 is TGTGCCATCAGTGAGTCGGGGGGCACTGAAGCTTTCTTT. It specifies CAISESGGTEAFF. The chain recombines TRBV10-3 with TRBJ1-1; D possibly corresponds to TRBD1 (5 bases). Trimming shortened V by 0 bases and J by 4 bases, and 6 bases separated the two germline ends. The CDR3 extends over 13 amino acids. Germline-derived CDR1 and CDR2 are ENHRY and SYGVKD.

The rearrangement joins TRBV18 to TRBJ2-7; D might be TRBD1 (6 bases). Germline-derived CDR1 and CDR2 are KGHSH and LQKENI. CDR3 length: 16 residues. Trimming shortened V by 3 bases and J by 1 base, and 16 bases separated the two germline ends. This chain's CDR3 is CASSPIGTPSSYEQYF. The CDR3 nucleotides are TGTGCCAGCTCACCGATTGGGACACCATCGTCCTACGAGCAGTACTTC.

This rearrangement joins TRBV28 to TRBJ1-2, with 8 bases lining up with TRBD1. V shed 7 bases and J 3 bases; nucleotides not matched to a gene: 7. The length of the CDR3 is 14 residues. CDR1 MDHEN and CDR2 SYDVKM come from the germline V gene. The CDR3 protein is CASINDRGYYGYTF. In nucleotides, the CDR3 is TGTGCCAGCATCAATGACAGGGGTTACTATGGCTACACCTTC.

The chain combines TRBV9 with TRBJ2-3, with 8 nucleotides matching TRBD2. The germline V gene encodes CDR1 SGDLS and CDR2 YYNGEE. CDR3 size: 14 residues. Trimming removed 4 bases from V and 4 bases from J; junction bases left unmatched: 5. CDR3 nucleotides: TGTGCCAGCAGCCCCGGACTAGCTGCAGATACGCAGTATTTT. Translating it yields CASSPGLAADTQYF. The full variable domain, with the rest looked up from reference TRBV9 and TRBJ2-3, is DSGVTQTPKHLITATGQRVTLRCSPRSGDLSVYWYQQSLDQGLQFLIQYYNGEERAKGNILERFSAQQFPDLHSELNLSSLELGDSALYFCASSPGLAADTQYFGPGTRLTVL.

This clone occurred a few times. The chain couples TRBV28 to TRBJ2-1; 12 bases fit TRBD2. The V and J ends lost 5 bases and 2 bases, in that order; junction bases with no gene match: 4. The CDR3 loop spans 16 amino acids. Looked up from germline, CDR1 is MDHEN and CDR2 is SYDVKM. CDR3 loop: CASSIRTSGTYNEQFF. The DNA for the CDR3 is TGTGCCAGCAGTATACGGACTAGCGGGACCTACAATGAGCAGTTCTTC.

This chain joins TRBV6-1 and TRBJ1-6, with D hard to call. CDR1 is MNHNS and CDR2 is SASEGT in the germline V gene. The V end lost 6 bases, the J end lost 0 bases, and 12 bases lay between the germline ends. CDR3 length equals 16 residues. The CDR3 DNA is TGTGCCAGCAGAGAACAGTTTCTCTCCTATAATTCACCCCTCCACTTT. It specifies CASREQFLSYNSPLHF.

The rearrangement uses TRBV19 and TRBJ2-5; D is unresolved. The germline V gene has CDR1 LNHDA and CDR2 SQIVND (reference sequence). The V gene lost 5 bases and the J gene lost 2 bases, with 18 bases spanning the gap. CDR3 size: 16 residues. The CDR3 DNA reads TGTGCCAGTAGTCAATCCATCATTGGCCCTCAAGAGACCCAGTACTTC. Translation: CASSQSIIGPQETQYF. The full variable domain, rest sourced from reference TRBV19 and TRBJ2-5, is DGGITQSPKYLFRKEGQNVTLSCEQNLNHDAMYWYRQDPGQGLRLIYYSQIVNDFQKGDIAEGYSVSREKKESFPLTVTSAQKNPTAFYLCASSQSIIGPQETQYFGPGTRLLVL.

V gene TRBV27 combines with J gene TRBJ2-3; possible D gene TRBD2, 5 bases. The CDR3 has 18 residues. V was trimmed by 0 bases and J by 2 bases, leaving 18 bases between them. Germline V gene data show CDR1 as MNHEY and CDR2 as SMNVEV (reference sequence). CDR3 nucleotide sequence: TGTGCCAGCAGTTTATCGTTTGACGGGCCGGGGATCACAGATACGCAGTATTTT. This encodes CASSLSFDGPGITDTQYF.

This clone has only a few counts. The chain has TRBV6-6 and TRBJ1-1; D is undetermined. Germline assignment: CDR1 MNHNY and CDR2 SVGAGI (reference sequence). V was pared by 6 bases and J by 3 bases, with 14 bases between. The CDR3 is 14 amino acids. This CDR3 is CASRPPGGDTEAFF. The CDR3 coding sequence is TGTGCCAGCAGGCCTCCCGGCGGTGACACTGAAGCTTTCTTT.

This chain joins TRBV7-9 and TRBJ1-2; possible D gene TRBD1, 6 bases. V lost 4 bases, J lost 3 bases, and 15 bases lay in between. CDR3 length: 15 amino acids. In germline, CDR1 is SEHNR, CDR2 FQNEAQ (reference sequence). CDR3 nucleotides: TGTGCCAGCAGCTCGTCAGGGGCCGGTGACTATGGCTACACCTTC. As protein: CASSSSGAGDYGYTF. Supplemented by reference TRBV7-9 and TRBJ1-2, the full variable domain reads DTGVSQNPRHKITKRGQNVTFRCDPISEHNRLYWYRQTLGQGPEFLTYFQNEAQLEKSRLLSDRFSAERPKGSFSTLEIQRTEQGDSAMYLCASSSSGAGDYGYTFGSGTRLTVV.

This rearrangement joins TRBV5-1 to TRBJ1-3; perhaps TRBD1 as D (6 bases). Trimming removed 3 bases from V and 3 bases from J, with 16 bases in between. The CDR3 runs 16 residues. Germline V gene lookup returns CDR1 SGHRS and CDR2 YFSETQ. The CDR3 DNA follows: TGCGCCAGCAGCTCCGGCGGGGGGGCAGGTGGAAACACCATATATTTT. This gives the protein CASSSGGGAGGNTIYF.

This chain uses TRBV5-1 with TRBJ1-1; TRBD1 agrees at 10 bases. The germline V gene has CDR1 SGHRS and CDR2 YFSETQ. The J segment lost 1 base and the V segment lost 0 bases, leaving 0 bases of the junction unmatched. There are 15 residues in the CDR3. CDR3 protein: CASSLGQGANTEAFF. CDR3 nucleotide sequence: TGCGCCAGCAGCTTGGGACAGGGGGCGAACACTGAAGCTTTCTTT.

This clone occurred once. The V and J genes are TRBV7-9 and TRBJ2-1, with 9 nucleotides matching TRBD2. CDR1 is SEHNR, CDR2 FQNEAQ, per germline (reference sequence). V shed 8 bases and J 3 bases; nucleotides not matched to a gene: 5. This CDR3 has 14 residues. The CDR3 nucleotides are TGTGCCAGCGCGGCGGGAGGGAGCTACAATGAGCAGTTCTTC. Translation: CASAAGGSYNEQFF.

V usage is TRBV19 and J usage is TRBJ1-5; TRBD1 aligns across 7 bases. The CDR3 totals 15 residues. V shed 5 bases and J 5 bases; nucleotides not matched to a gene: 9. Germline V gene sequence: CDR1 LNHDA, CDR2 SQIVND (reference sequence). The CDR3 nucleotides read TGTGCCAGTAGTCTCCTGACAGGGAAGCATCAGCCCCAGCATTTT. It yields the protein CASSLLTGKHQPQHF.

CDR3 sequence (DNA): TGTGCCAGCAACTGCAGGACGGACTCTAACTATGGCTACACCTTC. Residues: CASNCRTDSNYGYTF. The chain uses TRBV6-4 and TRBJ1-2, with D uncertain. V gave up 7 bases and J gave up 0 bases, with 15 bases separating them. The germline V gene has CDR1 MRHNA and CDR2 SNTAGT. This CDR3 region has 15 residues.